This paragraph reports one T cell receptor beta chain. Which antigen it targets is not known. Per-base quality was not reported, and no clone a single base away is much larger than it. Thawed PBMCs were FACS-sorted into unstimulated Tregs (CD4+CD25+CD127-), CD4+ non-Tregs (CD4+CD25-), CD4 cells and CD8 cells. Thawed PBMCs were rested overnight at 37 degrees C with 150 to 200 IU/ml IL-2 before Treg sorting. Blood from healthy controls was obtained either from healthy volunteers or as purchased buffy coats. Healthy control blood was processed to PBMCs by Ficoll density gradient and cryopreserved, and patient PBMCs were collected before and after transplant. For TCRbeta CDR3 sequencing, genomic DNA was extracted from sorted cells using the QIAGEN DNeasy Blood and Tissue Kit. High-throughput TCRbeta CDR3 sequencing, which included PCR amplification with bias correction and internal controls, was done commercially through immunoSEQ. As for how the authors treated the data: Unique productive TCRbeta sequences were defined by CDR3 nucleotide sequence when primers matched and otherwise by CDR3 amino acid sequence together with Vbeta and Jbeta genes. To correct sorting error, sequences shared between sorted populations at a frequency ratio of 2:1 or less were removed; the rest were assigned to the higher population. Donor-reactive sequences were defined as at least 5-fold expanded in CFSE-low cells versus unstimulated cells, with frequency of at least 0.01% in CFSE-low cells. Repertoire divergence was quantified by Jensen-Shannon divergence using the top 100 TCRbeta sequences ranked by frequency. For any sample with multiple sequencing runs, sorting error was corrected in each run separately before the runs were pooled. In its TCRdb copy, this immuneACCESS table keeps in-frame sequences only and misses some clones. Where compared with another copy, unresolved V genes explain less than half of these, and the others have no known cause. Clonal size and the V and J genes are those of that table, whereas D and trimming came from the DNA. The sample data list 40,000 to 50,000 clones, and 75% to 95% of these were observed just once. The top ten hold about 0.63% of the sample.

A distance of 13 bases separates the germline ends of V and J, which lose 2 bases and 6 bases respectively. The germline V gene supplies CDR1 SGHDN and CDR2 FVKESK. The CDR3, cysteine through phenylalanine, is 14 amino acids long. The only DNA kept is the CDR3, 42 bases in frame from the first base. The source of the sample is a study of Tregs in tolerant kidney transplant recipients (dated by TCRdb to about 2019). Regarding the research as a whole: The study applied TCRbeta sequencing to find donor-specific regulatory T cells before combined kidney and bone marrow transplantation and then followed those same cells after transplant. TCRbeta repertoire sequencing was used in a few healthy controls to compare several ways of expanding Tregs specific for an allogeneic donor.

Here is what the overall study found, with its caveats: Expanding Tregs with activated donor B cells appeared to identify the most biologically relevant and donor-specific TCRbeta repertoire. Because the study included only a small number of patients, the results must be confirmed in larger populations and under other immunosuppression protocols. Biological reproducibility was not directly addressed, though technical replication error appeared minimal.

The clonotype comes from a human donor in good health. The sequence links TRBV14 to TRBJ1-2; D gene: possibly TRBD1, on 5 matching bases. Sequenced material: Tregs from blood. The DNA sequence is TGTGCCAGCAGCCAATCGTACAGGCTTAATGGCTACACCTTC. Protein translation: CASSQSYRLNGYTF.